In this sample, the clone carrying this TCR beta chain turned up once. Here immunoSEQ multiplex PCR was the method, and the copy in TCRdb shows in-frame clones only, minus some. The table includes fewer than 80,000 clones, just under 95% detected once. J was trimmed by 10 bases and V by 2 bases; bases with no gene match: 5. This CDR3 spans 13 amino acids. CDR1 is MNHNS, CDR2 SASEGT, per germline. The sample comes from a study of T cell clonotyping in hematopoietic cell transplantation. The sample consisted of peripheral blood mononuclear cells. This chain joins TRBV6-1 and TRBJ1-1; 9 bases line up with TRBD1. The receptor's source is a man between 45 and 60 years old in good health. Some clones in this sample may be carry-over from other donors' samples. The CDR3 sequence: CASSEHRGQSAFF. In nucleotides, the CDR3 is TGTGCCAGCAGTGAACACAGGGGGCAGTCAGCTTTCTTT.